Listed below are T cell receptor beta chains from one sample, sequenced in a study of OX40 agonist ivuxolimab in advanced cancers. Generated by immunoSEQ multiplex PCR, the TCRdb table keeps only in-frame clones and is missing some. The sample holds 53,000 or so clones; over 80% are singletons and the top ten take 0.6% to 0.8%. The sample here was CD4+ or CD8+ T cells sorted from blood, taken in a trial of the OX40 agonist ivuxolimab. The receptors stem from an adult with an advanced solid tumor such as melanoma, head and neck, liver or kidney cancer. The CDR3 runs from the conserved cysteine through the conserved F or W. D genes are given only for firm matches. Expanded clones are given a class, and other clones once, few, many or no size at all.

CDR3aa: CASSFSPSDTQYF
CDR3nt: TGTGCCAGCAGCTTCAGCCCTTCAGATACGCAGTATTTT
d_gene: NA
j_gene: TRBJ2-3
abundance: NA
v_gene: TRBV13

CDR3aa: CASNRTPEEKLFF
CDR3nt: TGTGCCAGTAATCGGACTCCCGAAGAAAAACTGTTTTTT
d_gene: NA
j_gene: TRBJ1-4
abundance: NA
v_gene: TRBV19

CDR3aa: CASSAVDQPQHF
CDR3nt: TGTGCCAGCAGTGCCGTGGATCAGCCCCAGCATTTT
d_gene: NA
j_gene: TRBJ1-5
abundance: NA
v_gene: TRBV2

CDR3aa: CASSRVGTRRDEQYF
CDR3nt: TGTGCCAGCAGTCGAGTCGGGACACGAAGGGACGAGCAGTACTTC
d_gene: NA
j_gene: TRBJ2-7
abundance: NA
v_gene: TRBV28

CDR3aa: CASSPGQAEAFF
CDR3nt: TGTGCCAGCTCACCAGGGCAGGCTGAAGCTTTCTTT
d_gene: NA
j_gene: TRBJ1-1
abundance: few
v_gene: TRBV18

CDR3aa: CASSQDYSGSGYEQFF
CDR3nt: TGCGCCAGCAGCCAAGATTATAGCGGGAGCGGCTATGAGCAGTTCTTC
d_gene: TRBD2
j_gene: TRBJ2-1
abundance: NA
v_gene: TRBV4-1

CDR3aa: CASGLPFRGLILDGELFF
CDR3nt: TGTGCTAGTGGTTTGCCCTTCCGGGGACTAATCTTAGACGGGGAGCTGTTTTTT
d_gene: TRBD2
j_gene: TRBJ2-2
abundance: NA
v_gene: TRBV12-5

CDR3aa: CASSQDRSNQPQHF
CDR3nt: TGTGCCAGCTCACAGGACAGGAGCAATCAGCCCCAGCATTTT
d_gene: TRBD1
j_gene: TRBJ1-5
abundance: NA
v_gene: TRBV18

CDR3aa: CASSLIQGGTDTQYF
CDR3nt: TGTGCCAGCAGCTTGATACAGGGGGGCACAGATACGCAGTATTTT
d_gene: TRBD1
j_gene: TRBJ2-3
abundance: once
v_gene: TRBV5-4

CDR3aa: CASSAGKTNYEQYF
CDR3nt: TGTGCCAGCAGTGCGGGGAAAACGAACTACGAGCAGTACTTC
d_gene: NA
j_gene: TRBJ2-7
abundance: NA
v_gene: TRBV6-5

CDR3aa: CASSPPSTGTGYRTEAFF
CDR3nt: TGTGCCAGCAGCCCGCCCTCTACCGGGACAGGGTATCGCACTGAAGCTTTCTTT
d_gene: TRBD1
j_gene: TRBJ1-1
abundance: NA
v_gene: TRBV7-9

CDR3aa: CASSQGRARSGNTIYF
CDR3nt: TGCGCCAGCAGCCAAGGGCGGGCCCGCTCTGGAAACACCATATATTTT
d_gene: NA
j_gene: TRBJ1-3
abundance: NA
v_gene: TRBV4-1

CDR3aa: CASQSGPSREQFF
CDR3nt: TGTGCCAGCCAGTCCGGGCCCTCCCGGGAGCAGTTCTTC
d_gene: NA
j_gene: TRBJ2-1
abundance: NA
v_gene: TRBV7-2

CDR3aa: CAIRPPGGTNGADTQYF
CDR3nt: TGTGCCATCAGGCCCCCGGGGGGGACCAACGGCGCAGATACGCAGTATTTT
d_gene: TRBD2
j_gene: TRBJ2-3
abundance: once
v_gene: TRBV10-3

CDR3aa: CACLITGVTEAFF
CDR3nt: TGTGCCTGTCTAATCACAGGGGTGACTGAAGCTTTCTTT
d_gene: TRBD1
j_gene: TRBJ1-1
abundance: NA
v_gene: TRBV30

CDR3aa: CASSRTGAPNEKLFF
CDR3nt: TGCGCCAGCAGCCGGACAGGGGCACCTAATGAAAAACTGTTTTTT
d_gene: TRBD1
j_gene: TRBJ1-4
abundance: NA
v_gene: TRBV4-1

CDR3aa: CASKQTHYEQYF
CDR3nt: TGTGCCAGCAAGCAAACCCACTACGAGCAGTACTTC
d_gene: NA
j_gene: TRBJ2-7
abundance: NA
v_gene: TRBV6-6

CDR3aa: CASSTGFKETQYF
CDR3nt: TGTGCCAGCAGTACAGGGTTTAAAGAGACCCAGTACTTC
d_gene: NA
j_gene: TRBJ2-5
abundance: NA
v_gene: TRBV6-5

CDR3aa: CAWSAGPSYTF
CDR3nt: TGTGCCTGGAGTGCCGGACCTTCGTACACCTTC
d_gene: NA
j_gene: TRBJ1-2
abundance: NA
v_gene: TRBV30

CDR3aa: CASSFREAQPQHF
CDR3nt: TGTGCCAGCAGCTTCCGAGAAGCTCAGCCCCAGCATTTT
d_gene: NA
j_gene: TRBJ1-5
abundance: NA
v_gene: TRBV7-9

CDR3aa: CASSPAGNTDTQYF
CDR3nt: TGTGCCAGCAGCCCGGCAGGAAACACAGATACGCAGTATTTT
d_gene: NA
j_gene: TRBJ2-3
abundance: NA
v_gene: TRBV4-2

CDR3aa: CASMAGADTQYF
CDR3nt: TGTGCCAGCATGGCGGGGGCAGATACGCAGTATTTT
d_gene: TRBD2
j_gene: TRBJ2-3
abundance: once
v_gene: TRBV2

CDR3aa: CASSPGLATDTQYF
CDR3nt: TGTGCCAGCTCACCGGGACTAGCCACAGATACGCAGTATTTT
d_gene: TRBD2
j_gene: TRBJ2-3
abundance: NA
v_gene: TRBV18

CDR3aa: CASSLPTADTQYF
CDR3nt: TGTGCCAGCAGCTTACCTACAGCCGATACGCAGTATTTT
d_gene: NA
j_gene: TRBJ2-3
abundance: NA
v_gene: TRBV7-9

CDR3aa: CASSERRTQYF
CDR3nt: TGTGCCAGCAGTGAGAGGCGGACCCAGTACTTC
d_gene: NA
j_gene: TRBJ2-5
abundance: NA
v_gene: TRBV2

CDR3aa: CAWSGSLETQYF
CDR3nt: TGTGCCTGGAGTGGAAGCCTGGAGACCCAGTACTTC
d_gene: NA
j_gene: TRBJ2-5
abundance: NA
v_gene: TRBV30

CDR3aa: CASSPRDNYGYTF
CDR3nt: TGCGCCAGCAGCCCAAGGGACAACTATGGCTACACCTTC
d_gene: NA
j_gene: TRBJ1-2
abundance: NA
v_gene: TRBV4-1